This entry lists 30 T cell receptor beta chains sequenced from one sample in a study of cytomegalovirus exposure and HLA in healthy donors. 13 Jbeta primers and 60 Vbeta primers were used for the PCR. TCRdb's table, derived via immunoSEQ multiplex PCR, lists solely in-frame clones and lacks some. The table lists some 67,000 clones, 75% of them singletons. The sample consisted of PBMCs. These receptors were collected from a man in his 60s in good health and CMV-seropositive.

The V call is TRBV11-3, the J call TRBJ2-2; 12 bases are a match to TRBD2. Germline V gives CDR1 SGHNT, CDR2 YENEEA. Trimming took 3 bases from V and 6 from J; bases not matched to a gene: 14. The CDR3 sequence is 19 residues long. The CDR3 DNA follows: TGTGCCAGCAGCTTGCGCCACCCCATGACTAGCGGGAGCGCCGGGGAGCTGTTTTTT. Amino acids: CASSLRHPMTSGSAGELFF.

This chain uses TRBV18 with TRBJ2-1; the match to TRBD1 covers 9 bases. The CDR3 is made up of 13 amino acids. The ends lost 6 bases at V and 6 bases at J; junction bases unmatched: 3. The germline CDR1 and CDR2 sequences are KGHSH and LQKENI. The CDR3 sequence: CASSLDRGNEQFF. The CDR3 nucleotides are TGTGCCAGCTCCCTGGACAGGGGCAATGAGCAGTTCTTC.

This clone was seen a handful of times. The V call is TRBV18, the J call TRBJ1-4; D is perhaps TRBD1 (6 bases). CDR3 length equals 14 residues. Germline assignment: CDR1 KGHSH and CDR2 LQKENI. Trimming stripped 6 bases from V and 5 bases from J, with 13 bases between. The CDR3 reads CASSQGQLNEKLFF. The CDR3 nucleotides are TGTGCCAGCTCCCAGGGACAACTAAATGAAAAACTGTTTTTT.

The V and J genes are TRBV5-1 and TRBJ2-7; 10 nucleotides agree with TRBD1. Germline V gene data show CDR1 as SGHRS and CDR2 as YFSETQ. V trimming: 4 bases; J trimming: 2 bases; junction bases outside the gene matches: 9. The CDR3 consists of 16 residues. The CDR3, as DNA: TGCGCCAGCAGCCCCGGGACAGGGGATGTGGCCTACGAGCAGTACTTC. Protein: CASSPGTGDVAYEQYF.

The V and J genes are TRBV5-5 and TRBJ2-7; 10 positions agree with TRBD2. Trimming cost V 0 bases and J 2 bases; bases outside gene matches: 2. The CDR3 spans 15 residues. Germline V gene sequence: CDR1 SGHKS, CDR2 YYEKEE (reference sequence). The CDR3 sequence: CASSLVLAGAYEQYF. CDR3 bases: TGTGCCAGCAGCTTGGTCCTAGCGGGGGCCTACGAGCAGTACTTC.

This clone was observed once. The rearrangement links TRBV11-3 to TRBJ2-7; D possibly corresponds to TRBD1 (5 bases). CDR1 and CDR2 from the germline V gene are SGHNT and YENEEA. V shed 5 bases and J shed 6 bases, with 11 bases lying between them. This CDR3 comprises 12 residues. The CDR3 nucleotides read TGTGCCAGCAGCCCCAATGGGGCCGAGCAGTACTTC. Its translation is CASSPNGAEQYF.

This sequence joins TRBV13 and TRBJ1-2; possible D gene TRBD1, 6 bases. V was shortened by 4 bases and J by 5 bases, with 11 bases between the two germline ends. The CDR3 sequence is 13 residues long. Germline V lookup: CDR1 PRHDT, CDR2 FYEKMQ (reference sequence). The CDR3 spells CASSSRGIYGYTF. CDR3 DNA sequence: TGTGCCAGCAGCTCCAGGGGCATATATGGCTACACCTTC.

V usage is TRBV11-2 and J usage is TRBJ2-4; D may be TRBD1 (6 bases). V gave up 5 bases and J gave up 2 bases, with 13 bases separating them. The CDR3 sequence is 15 residues long. The germline V gene encodes CDR1 SGHAT and CDR2 FQNNGV. The CDR3 DNA reads as TGTGCCAGCAGCCAAGACAGGTTGCCCAAAAACATTCAGTACTTC. Translating it yields CASSQDRLPKNIQYF.

The rearrangement joins TRBV5-4 to TRBJ1-1, with no clear D. The CDR3 runs to 14 residues. V lost 0 bases and J lost 8, with 14 bases in between. Germline V lookup: CDR1 SGHNT, CDR2 YYREEE (reference sequence). The CDR3 nucleotides read TGTGCCAGCAGCTTGGCCCCCTTGACAACAGAAGCTTTCTTT. It is translated as CASSLAPLTTEAFF. The full variable domain, its missing parts supplied by reference TRBV5-4 and TRBJ1-1, is ETGVTQSPTHLIKTRGQQVTLRCSSQSGHNTVSWYQQALGQGPQFIFQYYREEENGRGNFPPRFSGLQFPNYSSELNVNALELDDSALYLCASSLAPLTTEAFFGQGTRLTVV.

This clone was recorded only once. The genes are TRBV13 and TRBJ2-7, with D possibly TRBD1 on 6 matching bases. Trimming pared 5 bases from V and 7 bases from J, leaving 18 bases between. The V gene's germline CDR1 is PRHDT and CDR2 FYEKMQ (reference sequence). The CDR3 extends over 14 amino acids. DNA for the CDR3: TGTGCCAGCAGCCGTTACACAGGGTCGGGGGAGCAGTACTTC. Translating it yields CASSRYTGSGEQYF.

The chain combines TRBV7-2 with TRBJ2-1; the D is unclear. This CDR3 comprises 15 residues. Germline values: CDR1 SGHTA, CDR2 FQGNSA. V shed 5 bases and J shed 0 bases, with 11 bases lying between them. The CDR3 is CASSPARSSYNEQFF. The CDR3 DNA reads TGTGCCAGCAGCCCCGCGAGGAGCTCCTACAATGAGCAGTTCTTC.

This chain connects TRBV5-5 to TRBJ2-1, with 7 bases aligning to TRBD2. Germline V gene lookup returns CDR1 SGHKS and CDR2 YYEKEE (reference sequence). The CDR3 sequence is 15 residues long. Germline trimming cut 4 bases from V and 3 bases from J; bases unmatched to any gene: 7. The CDR3 region has the DNA TGTGCCAGCAGCCCCGTGGGCGGGAGCTACAATGAGCAGTTCTTC. It codes for CASSPVGGSYNEQFF.

V gene TRBV5-1 combines with J gene TRBJ1-1; TRBD1 matches at 8 bases. Germline CDR1 and CDR2: SGHRS and YFSETQ. Trimming removed 2 bases from V and 4 bases from J; junction bases left unmatched: 10. The length of the CDR3 is 16 residues. CDR3 nucleotides: TGCGCCAGCAGCTTAGAGAGGACAGGGAGAAGCACTGAAGCTTTCTTT. This encodes CASSLERTGRSTEAFF.

The chain is built from TRBV28 and TRBJ1-5, with unresolved D. Germline CDR1 is MDHEN and CDR2 is SYDVKM. The CDR3 has 14 residues. Deletions cut 3 bases from V and 2 bases from J, with 8 bases between. In DNA form, the CDR3 reads TGTGCCAGCAGTTTGGTCCGAGGCAATCAGCCCCAGCATTTT. Its translation: CASSLVRGNQPQHF.

The chain carries TRBV2 and TRBJ2-5; D is possibly TRBD1 (6 bases). Germline V gene sequence: CDR1 SNHLY, CDR2 FYNNEI. This CDR3 is built from 13 residues. Trimming removed 6 bases at V and 5 bases at J, with 13 bases between. This CDR3 reads CASRSTGLETQYF. CDR3 DNA sequence: TGTGCCAGCAGGAGTACAGGGTTGGAGACCCAGTACTTC.

The V call is TRBV27, the J call TRBJ2-1; TRBD1 matches at 7 bases. CDR3 size: 15 residues. The V gene's germline CDR1 is MNHEY and CDR2 SMNVEV (reference sequence). J lost 7 bases, V lost 3 bases, and 9 bases had no gene match. As DNA, the CDR3 is TGTGCCAGCAGTTTCAGCCCGGGACAGCCTAATGAGCAGTTCTTC. It encodes CASSFSPGQPNEQFF.

The chain combines TRBV5-6 with TRBJ2-7, with 7 positions matching TRBD2. CDR1 is SGHDT and CDR2 is YYEEEE in the germline V gene. After removal of 2 bases from V and 6 bases from J, the junction contained 8 bases not matched to a gene. The CDR3 is 14 amino acids. CDR3 DNA sequence: TGTGCCAGCAGCTTCCCCGGGAGGATTCGCGAGCAGTACTTC. Protein product: CASSFPGRIREQYF.

The genes are TRBV6-1 and TRBJ1-4; the match to TRBD1 covers 8 bases. The J segment lost 5 bases and the V segment lost 7 bases, leaving 6 bases of the junction unmatched. This CDR3 region has 14 residues. Germline CDR1 reads MNHNS; CDR2 reads SASEGT. The CDR3: CASTKTGVNEKLFF. In nucleotides, the CDR3 is TGTGCCAGCACCAAGACAGGGGTAAATGAAAAACTGTTTTTT.

The V gene is TRBV7-8, the J gene TRBJ1-4, with TRBD1 identical over 9 bases. V lost 3 bases to trimming and J lost 4 bases; unmatched junction nucleotides: 6. In germline, CDR1 is SGHVS, CDR2 FQNEAQ. There are 16 residues in the CDR3. The CDR3 DNA is TGTGCCAGCAGCTTGGACAGGGGACTCTTTAATGAAAAACTGTTTTTT. Its translation: CASSLDRGLFNEKLFF.

The chain combines TRBV27 with TRBJ1-6; D gene unclear. The CDR3 extends over 16 amino acids. V gave up 3 bases and J gave up 8 bases, with 17 bases separating them. From germline, CDR1 is MNHEY and CDR2 SMNVEV (reference sequence). The CDR3 spells CASSFRPAPRDSPLHF. Written as DNA, the CDR3 is TGTGCCAGCAGTTTTCGTCCCGCCCCACGGGATTCACCCCTCCACTTT.

J is TRBJ1-1 and V is TRBV10-3, with D possibly matching TRBD1 (5 bases). CDR1 ENHRY and CDR2 SYGVKD come from the germline V gene. This CDR3 is built from 15 residues. V lost 0 bases and J 4 bases, leaving 12 bases between the germline ends. CDR3 protein: CAISESSGRGTEAFF. In DNA, the CDR3 is TGTGCCATCAGTGAGTCATCAGGGAGGGGCACTGAAGCTTTCTTT.

J is TRBJ2-2 and V is TRBV5-6, with 8 bases that match TRBD2. Trimming took 4 bases from V and 6 from J; bases not matched to a gene: 8. CDR1 is SGHDT and CDR2 is YYEEEE in the germline V gene. The CDR3 is 15 amino acids. The CDR3 DNA reads as TGTGCCAGCAGCCCCAGCGGGAGACGGGCCGGGGAGCTGTTTTTT. As protein: CASSPSGRRAGELFF.

The V call is TRBV19, the J call TRBJ1-2; 9 positions agree with TRBD1. This CDR3 is built from 14 residues. The V gene's germline CDR1 is LNHDA and CDR2 SQIVND (reference sequence). Trimming cost V 9 bases and J 2 bases; bases outside gene matches: 7. CDR3 region: CASVLGTGNYGYTF. DNA of the CDR3: TGTGCCAGCGTCCTCGGGACAGGGAACTATGGCTACACCTTC.

This chain uses TRBV25-1 with TRBJ1-1; 8 positions agree with TRBD1. V dropped 7 bases and J dropped 5; count of bases not matched to a gene: 12. The CDR3 runs 15 residues. CDR1 is MGHDK and CDR2 is SYGVNS in the germline V gene. The CDR3 bases are TGTGCCAGCATTCCGGGACAGGCAGTTGGGACTGAAGCTTTCTTT. Protein: CASIPGQAVGTEAFF.

A remark on this clone: The junction shows a germline mismatch at one end, possibly a read error. The chain links TRBV2 to TRBJ2-7, with a tentative D call TRBD2 (6 bases). CDR1 and CDR2 from the germline V gene are SNHLY and FYNNEI. The CDR3 covers 13 residues. CDR3 DNA: TGTGCCAGCAGTCCATCGGGGATCGGGGAGGAAAACTTC. Amino acids: CASSPSGIGEENF.

This clone was detected a few times. The V and J genes are TRBV2 and TRBJ1-1; 10 nucleotides line up with TRBD1. J gave up 7 bases and V 6 bases, and 11 bases lay outside the gene matches. Per germline, CDR1 SNHLY and CDR2 FYNNEI. The CDR3 sequence is 15 residues long. This CDR3 is CASSRDRGDWNEAFF. As DNA, the CDR3 is TGTGCCAGCAGCCGGGACAGGGGCGATTGGAATGAAGCTTTCTTT.

This clone has only a few counts. The chain couples TRBV11-2 to TRBJ1-1, with D hard to call. This CDR3 contains 11 residues. The germline gives CDR1 SGHAT, CDR2 FQNNGV. Trimming left V 5 bases short and J 6 bases short, with 7 bases between. Here the CDR3 DNA reads TGTGCCAGCAGCCGGAGGGCTGAAGCTTTCTTT. It is translated as CASSRRAEAFF.

V usage is TRBV12-2 and J usage is TRBJ1-6; the D call TRBD1 from the table was never checked on the DNA. TRBV12-2 is designated a pseudogene. This CDR3 has 19 amino acids. CDR3: CASRFRTGGDWINNSPLHF. The CDR3 DNA reads TGTGCAAGTCGCTTTAGGACAGGGGGCGATTGGATTAATAATTCACCCCTCCACTTT.

This clone was recorded at least ten times. This chain uses TRBV6-1 with TRBJ2-7, with D possibly matching TRBD2 (5 bases). V gave up 0 bases and J gave up 3 bases, with 9 bases separating them. Per germline, CDR1 MNHNS and CDR2 SASEGT. The CDR3 runs to 14 residues. The CDR3 here is CASSEAEAGYEQYF. The CDR3 coding sequence is TGTGCCAGCAGTGAAGCTGAGGCGGGCTACGAGCAGTACTTC.

Concerning this clone: A read error may produce the germline difference seen at one junction end. This rearrangement joins TRBV7-9 to TRBJ2-6; 9 nucleotides match TRBD1. CDR1 and CDR2 (germline): SEHNR, FQNEAQ (reference sequence). The CDR3 has 19 residues. This chain's CDR3 is CASSLALTGGGSGANGLTF. CDR3 sequence (DNA): TGTGCCAGCAGCTTAGCCTTGACAGGGGGGGGCTCTGGGGCCAACGGCCTGACTTTC.